This TCR beta chain emerged from a study of blood T cell repertoires in COVID-19. Study-wide background: Donors in the United States, Italy and Spain gave samples during acute or convalescent COVID-19. PBMCs, B-cell-depleted T cells, or T cells were the source of the cDNA or gDNA that made up the material.

This CDR3 spans 12 amino acids. V was pared by 5 bases and J by 5 bases, with 9 bases between. CDR1 is SEHNR and CDR2 is FQNEAQ in the germline V gene (reference sequence). Seattle enrolled patients during active infection and tracked them longitudinally. As handled by the study authors: Scientists estimated how many nucleated cells there were by amplifying reference gene primers. Profiling relied on immunoSEQ multiplex PCR, and the TCRdb table lists in-frame clones only, not all of them. The V and J calls and clone size come from that table; D and trimming were worked out from the DNA. The sample lists around 290,000 clones, about nine tenths occurring once.

V usage is TRBV7-9 and J usage is TRBJ1-1, with D uncertain. Sequenced input: peripheral blood. The TCR sequence derives from a woman between 25 and 40 years old with COVID-19, enrolled during active disease. The CDR3 nucleotides are TGTGCCAGCAGCCGCACAGCTACTGAAGCTTTCTTT. Translating gives CASSRTATEAFF.